This T cell receptor (beta chain) was profiled in a study of shared clonotypes between healthy human individuals. Study-level information: Two female and a few male donors aged 18 to 49 were enrolled. Study-wide results and limits: The sharing of 5% to 6.5% of naive CD4 clonotypes was seen across a handful of donors.

Method: immunoSEQ multiplex PCR; TCRdb's copy keeps in-frame clones and lacks some. The sample lists some 2,100,000 clones; 90% to 96% were seen once. The CDR3 loop spans 15 amino acids. Germline values: CDR1 KGHSH, CDR2 LQKENI. V lost 3 bases and J lost 7, with 15 bases in between. None of the donors, who were healthy HIV-negative adults, had recently had acute infections or vaccinations. Splitting the CD4+ cells yielded a CD45RA+ naive subset and a CD45RA-negative memory subset. Concerning this clone: Its antigen is still unknown.

The sample taken for sequencing was naive CD4+ T cells sorted from blood. The subset: CD45RA+ positively selected. The chain recombines TRBV18 with TRBJ1-4; D is uncertain. The sequence came from a man younger than 30 in good health. The chain's CDR3 is CASSPDRTIVEKLFF. CDR3 coding DNA: TGTGCCAGCTCACCCGATCGGACCATAGTTGAAAAACTGTTTTTT.